This T cell receptor (beta chain) was sequenced in a study of identical twins. Template switching added a universal primer binding site, and final cDNA carried unique molecular identifiers. TCRdb reprocessed the 5' RACE reads via MiXCR and lists one record per CDR3 protein. The sample holds 300,000 to 400,000 distinct CDR3 sequences, roughly 9% seen once. The CDR3 spans 12 residues. V was cut by 5 bases and J by 5 bases, with 9 bases left in between. The gene calls are TRBV12-3 or TRBV12-4 and TRBJ1-2; D perhaps matches TRBD1 (5 bases). The sample taken for sequencing was naive T cells sorted from blood. The TCR sequence derives from a woman aged 50 to 60 in good health. The CDR3 DNA sequence: TGTGCCAGCAGTCTAGGACATTATGGCTACACCTTC. Translated: CASSLGHYGYTF.